A selection of T cell receptor beta chains follows, all from one sample in a study of Graves' ophthalmopathy and Graves' hyperthyroidism. TCRdb analysed the multiplex PCR reads with MiXCR anew, one entry per CDR3 protein. The profile shows 560,000 or so distinct CDR3 sequences, 35% to 45% of them singletons. The sample taken for sequencing was peripheral blood or thyroid tissue (not recorded which). These receptors all stem from an adult man with Graves' hyperthyroidism. Each CDR3 is given with its conserved first and last residue. A D gene is named only where the DNA matches it firmly. Size is stated for part of the rows, as once, few or many counts, or as a class when the clone is expanded.

cdr3_nt cdr3_aa clone_size j_call d_call v_call
TGTGCCAGCAGATTAGACAGGGGCACTGAGGCCAACGTCCTGACTTTC CASRLDRGTEANVLTF . TRBJ2-6 TRBD1 TRBV2
TGTGCCAGCAGCTTGGCCCCCGGGACTAGCGGGTCCTCCTACGAGCAGTACTTC CASSLAPGTSGSSYEQYF few TRBJ2-7 TRBD2 TRBV5-4
TGTGCCAGCAGTATGGGACAGGGGCGAAATCAGCCCCAGCATTTT CASSMGQGRNQPQHF . TRBJ1-5 TRBD1 TRBV27
TGCGCCAGCAGCCAAGATCTCAGCTATAGCAATCAGCCCCAGCATTTT CASSQDLSYSNQPQHF . TRBJ1-5 . TRBV4-1
TGTGCCAGCAGCTTGGTCGGAGGCTACGGGACCCAGTACTTC CASSLVGGYGTQYF . TRBJ2-5 . TRBV5-5
TGCGCCAGCATCCGACTAGCGGGACGATCCTACGAGCAGTACTTC CASIRLAGRSYEQYF many TRBJ2-7 TRBD2 TRBV10-2
TGCGCCAGCAGCCAAGTAGGACAGGGGGCAAAGTCTCCCAGCGGCTACACCTTC CASSQVGQGAKSPSGYTF few TRBJ1-2 TRBD1 TRBV4-1
TGTGCCAGCAGTTACTCGGAGACCCAGTACTTC CASSYSETQYF many TRBJ2-5 . TRBV6-5
TGTGCCAGCAGACGACCGGGCCCGAACACCGGGGAGCTGTTTTTT CASRRPGPNTGELFF . TRBJ2-2 . TRBV27
TGCGCCAGCAGCCCATCCGGACAGGGAGTAGAAGAAAAACTGTTTTTT CASSPSGQGVEEKLFF . TRBJ1-4 TRBD1 TRBV5-1
TGTGCCAGCAGCTCCGTACGGACAGGGGGCACAGATACGCAGTATTTT CASSSVRTGGTDTQYF few TRBJ2-3 TRBD1 TRBV7-6
TGTGCCATTTTAGCGTTGGGGTACAATGAGCAGTTCTTC CAILALGYNEQFF few TRBJ2-1 . TRBV2
TGTGCCAGCAGTTACGGTACAGGGGTAGCTGGCTACACCTTC CASSYGTGVAGYTF many TRBJ1-2 TRBD1 TRBV6-5
TGCGCCAGCAGCTTGGGGACTAGGGGTTCGGACAATGAGCAGTTCTTC CASSLGTRGSDNEQFF . TRBJ2-1 TRBD2 TRBV5-1
. CATKQAPGLMKNCFF once TRBJ1-4 . TRBV10-3
TGCAGTGCTAGAGATCCGACAGGGGATACGCAGTATTTT CSARDPTGDTQYF . TRBJ2-3 TRBD1 TRBV20-1
TGTGCCAGCAGCTTTGACAGTGGAAACACCATATATTTT CASSFDSGNTIYF many TRBJ1-3 . TRBV7-9
TGTGCCACCAGCAGAGACTCAGTAGGCTACGAGCAGTACTTC CATSRDSVGYEQYF many TRBJ2-7 . TRBV15
TGTGCCAGTAGTGGCCTGATCGGACACCAAGAGACCCAGTACTTC CASSGLIGHQETQYF . TRBJ2-5 . TRBV19
TGTGCCAGCAGTTACTCGTTCCGGGACCGCTCCTACGAGCAGTACTTC CASSYSFRDRSYEQYF . TRBJ2-7 . TRBV12-3/TRBV12-4
TGTGCCAGCAGCTTAATACAGGGGTCCTATGGCTACACCTTC CASSLIQGSYGYTF many TRBJ1-2 TRBD1 TRBV7-9
TGTGCCATGGCGAGTCAGATACCCTCCTACGAGCAGTACTTC CAMASQIPSYEQYF . TRBJ2-7 . TRBV10-3
TGTGCCAGCAGTTCCAGACAGTATAATGAAAAACTGTTTTTT CASSSRQYNEKLFF few TRBJ1-4 . TRBV12-3/TRBV12-4
TGCAGTGCTAGAATTGGGAAAAATAGCAATCAGCCCCAGCATTTT CSARIGKNSNQPQHF many TRBJ1-5 . TRBV20-1
TGTGCCAGTAGTACCTTCGACGGAGAACCCAACTATGGCTACACCTTC CASSTFDGEPNYGYTF . TRBJ1-2 . TRBV19
TGTGCCAGCACCCCCCACAGGGCCAACTATGGCTACACCTTC CASTPHRANYGYTF many TRBJ1-2 . TRBV12-3/TRBV12-4
TGTGCTAGCGACAGCCTCCTCAGCTTCATGAACACTGAAGCTTTCTTT CASDSLLSFMNTEAFF . TRBJ1-1 . TRBV9
TGTGACAGCAGCTTGCCCTCTGGACAGGTTGGGTCGCGCACTGAAGCTTTCTTT CDSSLPSGQVGSRTEAFF . TRBJ1-1 TRBD1 TRBV5-6
TGTGCCACCAGTGACCCCAGGCGCGACGAGCAGTACTTC CATSDPRRDEQYF many TRBJ2-7 . TRBV24-1
TGTGCCAGTAGTAAGTTTGTCGGGGCAGGCGTCTACGAGCAGTACTTC CASSKFVGAGVYEQYF . TRBJ2-7 . TRBV19
TGCAGTGCTAACCAGGGAGGGGAGCTGTTTTTT CSANQGGELFF . TRBJ2-2 . TRBV20-1
TGTGCCAGCAGCAATACAGGGGGCATCCAGCCCCAGCATTTT CASSNTGGIQPQHF many TRBJ1-5 TRBD1 TRBV7-9
TGTGCCAGCAGCTCACCAGGACACGGACAAGAGACCCAGTACTTC CASSSPGHGQETQYF many TRBJ2-5 . TRBV7-6
TGCGCCAGCAGCCCGGAGGACAGAACAATTTCACCCCTCCACTTT CASSPEDRTISPLHF . TRBJ1-6 . TRBV5-1
TGTGCTAGAGACCTAAGGGACGGGGACTATGGCTACACCTTC CARDLRDGDYGYTF . TRBJ1-2 . TRBV2
TGTGCCAGCAGCTTACAGGGGGATCCGGACAATGAGCAGTTCTTC CASSLQGDPDNEQFF once TRBJ2-1 TRBD1 TRBV7-9
TGTGCCAGCAGCTTGTTGGGGGACAATAGCAATCAGCCCCAGCATTTT CASSLLGDNSNQPQHF . TRBJ1-5 . TRBV7-2
TGTGCCAGCAGCCAAGATATTAGAGGGGCGAAAGGAAACACCATATATTTT CASSQDIRGAKGNTIYF few TRBJ1-3 . TRBV4-2
TGTGCCACTCCCCGTGCAGAAACGGGTTATGGCTACACCTTC CATPRAETGYGYTF many TRBJ1-2 . TRBV10-3
TGTGCCAGCAGCCCTTCTCTAGGTAGCCAAGAGACCCAGTACTTC CASSPSLGSQETQYF few TRBJ2-5 . TRBV7-2
TGTGCCAGCACCCGGATTAGCGGGGGTCAAGAGACCCAGCATTTT CASTRISGGQETQHF . TRBJ1-5 . TRBV7-9
TGCAGTGCCAATTCTCGCAGGGGCGGCAATCAGCCCCAGCATTTT CSANSRRGGNQPQHF many TRBJ1-5 . TRBV20-1
TGTGCCAGCAGCACGGACAGGGGGCGAGGCACTGAAGCTTTCTTT CASSTDRGRGTEAFF many TRBJ1-1 TRBD1 TRBV7-2
TGCAGCGCAGTAAGGGGGGGAGAGACCCAGTACTTC CSAVRGGETQYF many TRBJ2-5 . TRBV29-1
TGTGCCAGTAGTCCAGCCGGGACAGGGGGGCTGTTTTTT CASSPAGTGGLFF many TRBJ2-2 TRBD1 TRBV19
TGTGCCAGCAGTTTCGGTAGGCTGCGGGTAAACTATGGCTACACCTTC CASSFGRLRVNYGYTF . TRBJ1-2 . TRBV28
TGCAGCGGGAGACAGGGTGGGAACACCGGGGAGCTGTTTTTT CSGRQGGNTGELFF many TRBJ2-2 TRBD1 TRBV29-1
TGTGCCAGCAGCGTAGTGGACGGCAACTATGGCTACACCTTC CASSVVDGNYGYTF many TRBJ1-2 . TRBV9
TGCAGTGCTAGCGTAACTAGCGGGGGGAGCAATCAGCCCCAGCATTTT CSASVTSGGSNQPQHF . TRBJ1-5 . TRBV20-1
TGTGCCAGCAGCGTAGAGGCCAGTGTCGAGCAGTACTTC CASSVEASVEQYF many TRBJ2-7 . TRBV9
TGTGCCAGCAGTTCAGGACTAGCGGGGTCGATGGTCTACGAGCAGCACTTC CASSSGLAGSMVYEQHF . TRBJ2-7 TRBD2 TRBV5-6
TGTGCCAGCAGTGATACGGGGAAAGGCACCGGGGAGCTGTTTTTT CASSDTGKGTGELFF many TRBJ2-2 . TRBV25-1
TGCAGTGCAAAAGGACTAGCGGGGGCAGGGTATGGCTACACCTTC CSAKGLAGAGYGYTF . TRBJ1-2 . TRBV20-1
TGTGCCAGCAGCTTAGCGCTGTGGATTAGCGGGGGCCATAGCACAGATACGCAGTATTTT CASSLALWISGGHSTDTQYF . TRBJ2-3 TRBD2 TRBV7-9